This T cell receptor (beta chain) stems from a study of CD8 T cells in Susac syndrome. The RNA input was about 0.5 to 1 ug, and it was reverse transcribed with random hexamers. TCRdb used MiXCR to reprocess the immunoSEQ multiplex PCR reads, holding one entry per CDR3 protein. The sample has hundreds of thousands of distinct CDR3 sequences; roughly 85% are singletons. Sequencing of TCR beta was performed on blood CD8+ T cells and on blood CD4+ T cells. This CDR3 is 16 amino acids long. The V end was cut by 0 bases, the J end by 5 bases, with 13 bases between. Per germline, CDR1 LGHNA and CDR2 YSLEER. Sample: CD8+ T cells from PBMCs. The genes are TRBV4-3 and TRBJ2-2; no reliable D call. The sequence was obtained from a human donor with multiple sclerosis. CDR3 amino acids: CASSQERLIGTGELFF. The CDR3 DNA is TGCGCCAGCAGCCAAGAGCGGCTGATAGGAACCGGGGAGCTGTTTTTT.